The 10 T cell receptor beta chains reported below all come from one sample, sequenced in a study of T cell responses to AZD1222 COVID-19 vaccine. The assay was immunoSEQ multiplex PCR, and TCRdb's table has in-frame clones only and misses some. The profile shows approximately 100,000 clones, about 91% of them singletons. Sequenced material: peripheral blood, taken on day 0 of AZD1222 vaccination. Receptors originate from an adult in good health.

The chain carries TRBV5-6 and TRBJ2-4; D may match TRBD1 or TRBD2 (5 bases each). This CDR3 is 16 amino acids long. Trimming pared 4 bases from V and 1 base from J, leaving 15 bases between. Germline CDR1 is SGHDT and CDR2 is YYEEEE. The CDR3 region is CASSPGTDNAKNIQYF. Written as DNA, the CDR3 is TGTGCCAGCAGCCCGGGGACGGATAACGCCAAAAACATTCAGTACTTC.

V is TRBV7-9 and J is TRBJ1-2; TRBD1 agrees at 7 bases. Germline assignment: CDR1 SEHNR and CDR2 FQNEAQ (reference sequence). V lost 5 bases and J lost 6; bases outside the gene matches: 6. The CDR3 runs 13 residues. CDR3 sequence reads: CASSPGQRHGYTF. In nucleotides, the CDR3 is TGTGCCAGCAGCCCGGGACAGCGGCATGGCTACACCTTC.

V and J are TRBV15 and TRBJ2-5; D is tentatively TRBD1 or TRBD2 (5 bases each). The CDR3 has 18 residues. Germline assignment: CDR1 LNHNV and CDR2 YYDKDF (reference sequence). V was trimmed by 4 bases and J by 3 bases, leaving 24 bases between them. The CDR3 spells CATSTPPLFEGRKETQYF. CDR3 nucleotide sequence: TGTGCCACCAGCACACCCCCCCTTTTTGAGGGGCGAAAAGAGACCCAGTACTTC.

This clone occurred once. The genes are TRBV9 and TRBJ2-7, with 10 nucleotides matching TRBD1. Germline CDR1 SGDLS, CDR2 YYNGEE. V shed 4 bases and J 2 bases; nucleotides not matched to a gene: 9. The CDR3 length is 16 residues. In DNA, the CDR3 is TGTGCCAGCAGCTTTTCCGGGACAGGGGAGACCTACGAGCAGTACTTC. Encoded protein: CASSFSGTGETYEQYF.

The rearrangement links TRBV12-3 or TRBV12-4 to TRBJ1-4, with no clear D. The ends were cut back, 6 bases at V and 5 bases at J, with 4 bases in the middle. The CDR3 spans 11 residues. Here the CDR3 reads CASRDNEKLFF. The CDR3 DNA follows: TGTGCCAGCAGGGACAATGAAAAACTGTTTTTT.

The rearrangement uses TRBV12-3 or TRBV12-4 and TRBJ1-1, with no clear D. This CDR3 has 13 residues. V was clipped by 6 bases and J by 1 base, with 9 bases between them. The CDR3 DNA reads TGTGCCAGCAGCCCAGTAGGGAACACTGAAGCTTTCTTT. Its translation: CASSPVGNTEAFF.

This chain uses TRBV7-8 with TRBJ1-1, with D possibly being TRBD1 (5 bases). This CDR3 has 16 amino acids. V shed 5 bases and J shed 0 bases, with 16 bases lying between them. The V gene's germline CDR1 is SGHVS and CDR2 FQNEAQ. CDR3 residues: CASSPETDKLNTEAFF. The CDR3 DNA sequence: TGTGCCAGCAGCCCAGAGACGGACAAACTGAACACTGAAGCTTTCTTT.

V gene TRBV7-9 combines with J gene TRBJ2-5; D is unclear. Germline V gene sequence: CDR1 SEHNR, CDR2 FQNEAQ (reference sequence). This CDR3 contains 13 residues. The V end was cut by 1 base, the J end by 5 bases, with 8 bases between. The CDR3 nucleotides are TGTGCCAGCAGCTTAGTCAGAGAGGAGACCCAGTACTTC. Translated: CASSLVREETQYF.

This clone was observed a single time. This chain links TRBV10-3 with TRBJ2-4, with TRBD2 as a possible D gene (5 bases). V was cut by 2 bases and J by 0 bases, with 8 bases left in between. CDR1 and CDR2 (germline): ENHRY, SYGVKD. The CDR3 is 15 residues long. In DNA, the CDR3 is TGTGCCATCAGTGAGGACGGACTAGCCAAAAACATTCAGTACTTC. This codes for CAISEDGLAKNIQYF.

This chain connects TRBV7-9 to TRBJ1-2; D is undetermined. The ends were cut back, 2 bases at V and 8 bases at J, with 9 bases in the middle. CDR3 length: 12 amino acids. CDR1 SEHNR and CDR2 FQNEAQ come from the germline V gene (reference sequence). The CDR3 sequence is CASSLNVYGYTF. The CDR3 bases are TGTGCCAGCAGCTTAAACGTATACGGCTACACCTTC.